The present T cell receptor (beta chain) was sequenced within a study of radiotherapy plus CTLA-4 blockade in lung cancer. Here immunoSEQ multiplex PCR was the method, and the copy in TCRdb shows in-frame clones only, minus some. The table has tens of thousands of clones, around 84% seen once; the top ten hold just over 0.85%. The CDR3 spans 13 residues. With V trimmed by 3 bases and J by 8 bases, 5 bases remained unmatched. The germline gives CDR1 SGHNT, CDR2 YYREEE (reference sequence). V gene TRBV5-4 combines with J gene TRBJ1-2; 9 bases line up with TRBD1. The sample in question was peripheral blood, obtained from a patient treated with radiotherapy plus ipilimumab. The clonotype comes from a human donor with non-small cell lung cancer who had stable disease on radiotherapy plus ipilimumab. CDR3 protein: CASSSQGALGYTF. The CDR3 nucleotides read TGTGCCAGCAGCTCACAGGGGGCGCTCGGCTACACCTTC.